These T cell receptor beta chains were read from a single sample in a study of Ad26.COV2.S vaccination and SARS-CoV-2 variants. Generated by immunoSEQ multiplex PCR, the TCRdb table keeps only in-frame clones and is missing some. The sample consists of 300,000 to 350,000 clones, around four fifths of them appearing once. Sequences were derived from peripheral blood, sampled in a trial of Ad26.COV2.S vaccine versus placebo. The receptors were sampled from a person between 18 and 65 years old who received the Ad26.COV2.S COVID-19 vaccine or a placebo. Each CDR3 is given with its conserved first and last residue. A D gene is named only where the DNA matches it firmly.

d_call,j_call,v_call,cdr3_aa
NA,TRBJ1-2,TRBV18,CASSPGDNYGYTF
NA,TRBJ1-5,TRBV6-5,CASSLELYSNQPQHF
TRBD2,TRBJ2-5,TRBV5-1,CASSPLAGGETQYF
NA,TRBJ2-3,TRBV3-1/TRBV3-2,CASSRGGAGTDTQYF
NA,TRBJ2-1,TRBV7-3,CASSLDAFDNEQFF
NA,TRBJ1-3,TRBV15,CATSRDHGVPGTGNTIYF
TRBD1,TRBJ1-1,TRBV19,CASSEGQGRTEAFF
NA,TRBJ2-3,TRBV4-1,CASSQDRRGYTDTQYF
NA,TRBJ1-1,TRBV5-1,CASSFRGEVWTEAFF
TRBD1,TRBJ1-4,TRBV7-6,CASSLPKSGQGGLNEKLFF
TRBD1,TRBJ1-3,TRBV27,CASRPQTGKGSTIYF
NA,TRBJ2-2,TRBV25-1,CASSEYRENTGELFF
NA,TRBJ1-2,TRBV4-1,CASSQGTQYRKGTYGYTF